This section outlines one TCR beta chain sequence together with its context. The target antigen is unknown. This record comes from a study of cytomegalovirus exposure and HLA in healthy donors. Germline V lookup: CDR1 LNHDA, CDR2 SQIVND (reference sequence). Germline trimming cut 5 bases from V and 3 bases from J; bases unmatched to any gene: 8. CDR3 length equals 15 residues. TCRdb's copy holds only in-frame clones and misses some; the assay was immunoSEQ multiplex PCR. The sample carries roughly 100,000 clones, 88% recorded once. General study findings and limits: Listed as cytomegalovirus-associated were 164 TCR beta chains.

The clonotype was recovered from a woman under 30 in good health and CMV-seropositive. This chain links TRBV19 with TRBJ2-7, with 9 bases aligning to TRBD1. The sample consisted of PBMCs. The CDR3 protein is CASSSGQGSFYEQYF. The CDR3 coding sequence is TGTGCCAGTAGTTCAGGACAGGGGTCTTTCTACGAGCAGTACTTC.